These 6 T cell receptor beta chains were sequenced from one sample in a study of T cell responses to AZD1222 COVID-19 vaccine (dated by TCRdb to about 2021). Libraries were made using the immunoSEQ multiplex PCR assay. Entries here come from immuneACCESS through TCRdb and include only in-frame sequences with V and J called. Some clones fail to appear in such tables; in the studies checked, an unresolved V gene covers under half of the shortfall, and the cause of the remainder is unknown. The sample has 88,000 or so clones on record, around 90% of them singletons. The ten largest clones add up to less than 2.5% of the sample. The label giving this sample's time point can be read as: baseline before first vaccination. Sequencing was performed on peripheral blood, taken on day 0 of AZD1222 vaccination. The receptors derive from an adult in good health.

The genes are TRBV10-3 and TRBJ1-1; D possibly corresponds to TRBD1 (6 bases). V dropped 2 bases and J dropped 1 base, with 11 bases sitting between them. Germline loops: CDR1 ENHRY, CDR2 SYGVKD. CDR3 size: 15 residues. CDR3 coding DNA: TGTGCCATCAGTGAGGGGGGGCTTCCGAACACTGAAGCTTTCTTT. Its translation is CAISEGGLPNTEAFF.

This clone was observed a handful of times. The CDR3, as DNA: TGTGCCAGCAGCTTAAGTTCAGGGAACCACAATGAGCAGTTCTTC. This translates into CASSLSSGNHNEQFF. The chain employs TRBV7-3 and TRBJ2-1, with a weak D call TRBD1 (5 bases). The CDR3 spans 15 residues. Germline CDR1 SGHTA, CDR2 FQGTGA. V lost 1 base, J lost 5 bases, and 12 bases lay in between.

Worth noting for this clone: In the same sample, other DNA sequences code for this CDR3. J is TRBJ2-7 and V is TRBV27, with 10 bases fitting TRBD1. The length of the CDR3 is 15 residues. Germline CDR1 MNHEY, CDR2 SMNVEV (reference sequence). V lost 1 base to trimming and J lost 3 bases; unmatched junction nucleotides: 3. CDR3 amino acids: CASSLLGQGIYEQYF. DNA for the CDR3: TGTGCCAGCAGTTTATTGGGACAGGGGATCTACGAGCAGTACTTC.

This rearrangement joins TRBV6-2 or TRBV6-3 to TRBJ2-2, with a weak D call TRBD1 (7 bases). This CDR3 has 16 amino acids. Trimming shortened V by 5 bases and J by 3 bases, and 16 bases separated the two germline ends. CDR1 and CDR2 from the germline V gene are MNHEY and SVGEGT. CDR3 residues: CASSPLDREDTGELFF. The CDR3 nucleotides read TGTGCCAGCAGTCCCTTAGACAGGGAGGACACCGGGGAGCTGTTTTTT.

This sequence joins TRBV28 and TRBJ2-7, with D uncertain. This CDR3 spans 15 amino acids. Germline V gene sequence: CDR1 MDHEN, CDR2 SYDVKM. The V gene lost 5 bases and the J gene lost 3 bases, with 17 bases spanning the gap. This CDR3 reads CASSPSSSGYYEQYF. CDR3 nucleotide sequence: TGTGCCAGCAGTCCCTCCTCCTCCGGGTACTACGAGCAGTACTTC.

This clone was seen just once. The V call is TRBV5-6, the J call TRBJ2-2; perhaps TRBD2 as D (6 bases). This CDR3 contains 14 residues. Trimming took 4 bases from V and 8 from J, leaving 15 bases between them. Per the germline V gene, CDR1 is SGHDT and CDR2 is YYEEEE. CDR3 amino acids: CASSRDSRSGELFF. CDR3 coding DNA: TGTGCCAGCAGCCGGGACTCCAGGTCGGGGGAGCTGTTTTTT.